Sequencing of this T cell receptor (beta chain) was carried out in a study of T-cell memory formation after mild COVID-19. About the study: In these data, TCR clusters were largely donor specific.

Amplification by 5'RACE using constant-segment primers produced TCR alpha and TCR beta cDNA libraries that carried sample barcodes and UMIs. One entry per CDR3 protein, called by TCRdb with MiXCR from the 5' RACE reads. The repertoire holds hundreds of thousands of distinct CDR3 sequences, with approximately 15% as singletons. Germline CDR1 DFQATT, CDR2 SNEGSKA (reference sequence). This CDR3 comprises 14 residues. V was clipped by 7 bases and J by 4 bases; unmatched bases: 7. Worth noting for this clonotype: Its matching antigen is unknown.

Study-wide points: Whereas later expanders leaned CD4+, clones contracting day 15 to 85 showed a balanced CD4/CD8 makeup.

The TCR sequence derives from a young man who had mild COVID-19 (a few samples of this study predate the infection). Cell type and time point are not known. The chain uses TRBV20-1 and TRBJ2-3, with 11 bases matching TRBD2. Sequences were obtained from PBMCs or a T cell subset sorted from them (not recorded which). CDR3 sequence: CSGQLAGVSDTQYF. The CDR3 nucleotides read TGCAGTGGCCAACTAGCGGGGGTGTCAGATACGCAGTATTTT.